The 27 T cell receptor beta chains presented below share a single source sample, sequenced in a study of T cell responses to AZD1222 COVID-19 vaccine (dated by TCRdb to the early 2020s). The library came from the immunoSEQ multiplex PCR assay. Here the immuneACCESS table is served through TCRdb, limited to in-frame sequences with V and J called. Missing clones are a known gap in these copies; in checked studies unresolved V genes cover under half, and the rest lacks a known reason. The sample yields about 160,000 clones; more than 90% were counted once. The ten largest account for 3% to 4% of the sample. The meaning of the sample's time point label: about 28 days (+/-7) after the second vaccine dose. The sequencing used peripheral blood, collected 28 days after the second AZD1222 dose. The source is an adult who received the AZD1222 COVID-19 vaccine.

The CDR3 DNA follows: TGTGCCAGCAGCTTATTAGGTCAGCCCCAGCATTTT. Encoded protein: CASSLLGQPQHF. The chain links TRBV7-9 to TRBJ1-5, with unresolved D. The CDR3 has 12 amino acids. Germline CDR1 is SEHNR and CDR2 is FQNEAQ (reference sequence). With 2 bases removed from V and 6 bases from J, the gap between germline ends came to 5 bases.

The rearrangement links TRBV7-8 to TRBJ1-3; 7 nucleotides line up with TRBD1. Germline values: CDR1 SGHVS, CDR2 FQNEAQ. The CDR3 is 20 residues long. With V trimmed by 5 bases and J by 0 bases, 19 bases remained unmatched. This CDR3 is CASSPVYQGELADSGNTIYF. The CDR3 DNA is TGTGCCAGCAGCCCAGTCTACCAGGGGGAGCTCGCGGACTCTGGAAACACCATATATTTT.

The rearrangement links TRBV14 to TRBJ2-3, with 7 nucleotides matching TRBD1. CDR3 length: 16 amino acids. J gave up 3 bases and V 4 bases, and 10 bases lay outside the gene matches. Germline V gene lookup returns CDR1 SGHDN and CDR2 FVKESK. CDR3 in amino acids: CASSRLTGFRTDTQYF. The CDR3 DNA is TGTGCCAGCAGCCGCCTGACAGGGTTTAGGACAGATACGCAGTATTTT. The full variable domain, in which reference TRBV14 and TRBJ2-3 provide the parts outside the CDR3, is EAGVTQFPSHSVIEKGQTVTLRCDPISGHDNLYWYRRVMGKEIKFLLHFVKESKQDESGMPNNRFLAERTGGTYSTLKVQPAELEDSGVYFCASSRLTGFRTDTQYFGPGTRLTVL.

This chain joins TRBV9 and TRBJ1-3; possibly TRBD1 for D (6 bases). Germline loops: CDR1 SGDLS, CDR2 YYNGEE. The CDR3 is 15 amino acids. V lost 5 bases and J lost 4, with 16 bases in between. CDR3 sequence reads: CASSVTTGQGNTIYF. In DNA, the CDR3 is TGTGCCAGCAGTGTTACAACGGGACAAGGAAACACCATATATTTT.

The genes are TRBV11-2 and TRBJ2-7; D tentatively fits TRBD1 or TRBD2 (5 bases each). Per germline, CDR1 SGHAT and CDR2 FQNNGV. This CDR3 has 13 residues. V lost 8 bases to trimming and J lost 3 bases, with 14 bases between them. The CDR3 region is CASGLWQGYEQYF. As DNA, the CDR3 is TGTGCCAGCGGACTTTGGCAGGGCTACGAGCAGTACTTC.

The chain couples TRBV3-1 (or the pseudogene TRBV3-2) to TRBJ2-7; D unresolved. This CDR3 is built from 13 residues. Germline CDR1 LGHDT, CDR2 YNNKEL (reference sequence). With 1 base removed from V and 9 bases from J, the gap between germline ends came to 13 bases. CDR3 DNA sequence: TGTGCCAGCAGCCAAGGGACGCTCATTGGGCAGTACTTC. This translates into CASSQGTLIGQYF.

The sample holds one count of this clone. The chain uses TRBV6-2 or TRBV6-3 and TRBJ2-5; D perhaps matches TRBD2 (7 bases). The germline V gene encodes CDR1 MNHEY and CDR2 SVGEGT. This CDR3 region has 14 residues. Between the trimmed V and J ends, which lost 5 bases and 5 bases, there was a span of 15 bases. Here the CDR3 DNA reads TGTGCCAGCAGTGCGCGGGGGCCAAAGGAGACCCAGTACTTC. This sequence encodes CASSARGPKETQYF.

The J gene is TRBJ2-1, the V gene TRBV4-1, with 8 bases identical to TRBD2. CDR3 length: 16 residues. The ends lost 0 bases at V and 6 bases at J; junction bases unmatched: 7. CDR1 and CDR2 from the germline V gene are MGHRA and YSYEKL. The CDR3 DNA is TGCGCCAGCAGCCAAGATCGACCGGGAGGGGTCAATGAGCAGTTCTTC. Translating gives CASSQDRPGGVNEQFF.

For the CDR3, the DNA is TGTGCCAGCCTTAATGAAAAACTGTTTTTT. Protein sequence: CASLNEKLFF. The chain has TRBV19 and TRBJ1-4, with D hard to call. V was trimmed by 9 bases and J by 4 bases, leaving 3 bases between them. This CDR3 contains 10 residues. Germline CDR1 LNHDA, CDR2 SQIVND (reference sequence).

The chain's CDR3 is CAPRERGTYEQYF. CDR3 bases: TGTGCCCCCAGGGAGCGCGGAACCTACGAGCAGTACTTC. The genes are TRBV5-8 and TRBJ2-7; the D gene could be TRBD1 or TRBD2 (5 bases each). This CDR3 has 13 amino acids. Germline values: CDR1 SGHTS, CDR2 YDEGEE. The V and J ends lost 10 bases and 2 bases respectively, with 16 bases between them.

J is TRBJ1-6 and V is TRBV7-2; 7 positions match TRBD1. V was clipped by 1 base and J by 5 bases; unmatched bases: 8. This CDR3 region has 17 residues. CDR1 SGHTA and CDR2 FQGNSA come from the germline V gene. CDR3 sequence reads: CASSLVGGTDHNSPLHF. CDR3 nucleotide sequence: TGTGCCAGCAGCTTAGTCGGGGGGACAGATCATAATTCACCCCTCCACTTT.

The rearrangement uses TRBV23-1 and TRBJ2-2, with D possibly TRBD1 on 6 matching bases. TRBV23-1 carries the ORF label, with uncertain function. Between the trimmed V and J ends, which lost 5 bases and 6 bases, there was a span of 16 bases. This CDR3 has 15 residues. For the CDR3, the DNA is TGCGCCAGCAGTGGCGTCAGGGGATCCTCCGGGGAGCTGTTTTTT. It is translated as CASSGVRGSSGELFF.

The chain uses TRBV10-1 and TRBJ2-5; D tentatively reads TRBD1 or TRBD2 (5 bases each). The germline V gene has CDR1 WNHNN and CDR2 SYGVQD (reference sequence). The CDR3 has 12 residues. Trimming removed 8 bases at V and 7 bases at J, with 14 bases between. CDR3 in amino acids: CASGTDTGTQYF. DNA for the CDR3: TGCGCCAGCGGGACGGACACTGGGACCCAGTACTTC.

J is TRBJ2-7 and V is TRBV12-5, with D possibly matching TRBD2 (6 bases). This CDR3 comprises 14 residues. Germline V CDR1 and CDR2: LGHNT, FRNRAP. Between the trimmed V and J ends, which lost 5 bases and 6 bases, there was a span of 17 bases. CDR3 protein: CASGVGTSILEQYF. In nucleotides, the CDR3 is TGTGCTAGTGGTGTCGGGACTTCCATCCTCGAGCAGTACTTC. Based on the CDR3 plus reference TRBV12-5 and TRBJ2-7, the full variable domain is DARVTQTPRHKVTEMGQEVTMRCQPILGHNTVFWYRQTMMQGLELLAYFRNRAPLDDSGMPKDRFSAEMPDATLATLKIQPSEPRDSAVYFCASGVGTSILEQYFGPGTRLTVT.

The rearrangement uses TRBV10-3 and TRBJ2-7, with D possibly matching TRBD1 (6 bases). CDR1 is ENHRY and CDR2 is SYGVKD in the germline V gene. Trimming took off 3 bases at V and 3 bases at J, with 15 bases between the two ends. CDR3 length equals 15 residues. The CDR3 bases are TGTGCCATCAGTGACGGACAGCGACGGTACTACGAGCAGTACTTC. This translates into CAISDGQRRYYEQYF.

This chain connects TRBV28 to TRBJ2-7; TRBD2 aligns across 14 bases. This CDR3 spans 16 amino acids. V lost 1 base, J lost 5 bases, and 4 bases stayed unmatched. Per the germline V gene, CDR1 is MDHEN and CDR2 is SYDVKM. In DNA form, the CDR3 reads TGTGCCAGCAGTTTATCGGGGACTAGCGGGAGCGACGAGCAGTACTTC. This sequence encodes CASSLSGTSGSDEQYF.

The CDR3 bases are TGCGCCAGCAGCCAAGGTTTAGGTACGGACGGCTCCTACGAGCAGTACTTC. Protein: CASSQGLGTDGSYEQYF. V is TRBV4-1 and J is TRBJ2-7; no definite D call. V was trimmed by 1 base and J by 0 bases, leaving 16 bases between them. The CDR3 contains 17 residues. CDR1 and CDR2 (germline): MGHRA, YSYEKL.

The CDR3 here is CASNPLGVHKPQHF. In DNA, the CDR3 is TGTGCCAGCAACCCCCTAGGGGTTCACAAGCCCCAGCATTTT. The rearrangement joins TRBV6-5 to TRBJ1-5; tentatively, D is TRBD1 (5 bases). The V gene's germline CDR1 is MNHEY and CDR2 SVGAGI. V shed 7 bases and J shed 8 bases, with 18 bases lying between them. This CDR3 is 14 amino acids long.

The V gene is TRBV29-1, the J gene TRBJ2-1; a possible D gene is TRBD1 (8 bases). Germline lookup yields CDR1 SQVTM and CDR2 ANQGSEA. V was pared by 5 bases and J by 3 bases, with 23 bases between. This CDR3 has 17 residues. CDR3 DNA: TGCAGCGTTATCGGGTCTACACAGGGGGAGGGCTACAATGAGCAGTTCTTC. Translation: CSVIGSTQGEGYNEQFF.

The J gene is TRBJ2-5, the V gene TRBV30, with D possibly being TRBD2 (5 bases). Trimming took off 3 bases at V and 0 bases at J, with 8 bases between the two ends. Germline V CDR1 and CDR2: GTSNPN, SVGIG (reference sequence). CDR3 size: 13 residues. CDR3 sequence (DNA): TGTGCCTGGAGCGGGAAGTACCAAGAGACCCAGTACTTC. Its protein product is CAWSGKYQETQYF.

The CDR3 DNA reads TGCGCCAGCAGCCCGCGCCCTGGGACATTCCCCACCTACGAGCAGTACTTC. Translated, it gives CASSPRPGTFPTYEQYF. This sequence joins TRBV5-1 and TRBJ2-7, with TRBD1 as a possible D gene (6 bases). Germline CDR1 is SGHRS and CDR2 is YFSETQ. Trimming stripped 4 bases from V and 2 bases from J, with 22 bases between. This CDR3 is built from 17 residues.

This clone was seen a handful of times. The chain carries TRBV7-9 and TRBJ2-3; no clear D. The germline V gene encodes CDR1 SEHNR and CDR2 FQNEAQ (reference sequence). The ends were cut back, 1 base at V and 0 bases at J, with 11 bases in the middle. The CDR3 spans 16 residues. The DNA for the CDR3 is TGTGCCAGCAGCTTAGGCTCTAGGAAGAGCACAGATACGCAGTATTTT. Its protein is CASSLGSRKSTDTQYF.

This sequence joins TRBV30 and TRBJ2-7, with 14 bases fitting TRBD2. Trimming removed 4 bases from V and 6 bases from J; junction bases left unmatched: 8. CDR1 is GTSNPN and CDR2 is SVGIG in the germline V gene (reference sequence). The CDR3 is 15 residues long. The CDR3 bases are TGTGCCTGGACACCCGGGACTAGCGGGAGAGGCGAGCAGTACTTC. Its translation: CAWTPGTSGRGEQYF.

The CDR3 DNA reads as TGTGCCAGCAGCTTTACAGGGATAGAGACCCAGTACTTC. Encoded protein: CASSFTGIETQYF. V is TRBV7-2 and J is TRBJ2-5, with D possibly being TRBD1 (6 bases). Germline V gives CDR1 SGHTA, CDR2 FQGNSA. This CDR3 comprises 13 residues. V was shortened by 3 bases and J by 4 bases, with 9 bases between the two germline ends.

V is TRBV5-4 and J is TRBJ2-1; the D call may be TRBD1 or TRBD2 (5 bases each). Germline assignment: CDR1 SGHNT and CDR2 YYREEE (reference sequence). This CDR3 spans 16 amino acids. Trimming left V 0 bases short and J 5 bases short, with 15 bases between. The CDR3 DNA sequence: TGTGCCAGCAGCTTGGGAGGGGCAAAGGCGGACAATGAGCAGTTCTTC. This sequence encodes CASSLGGAKADNEQFF.

V usage is TRBV10-3 and J usage is TRBJ1-1; D remains ambiguous. The CDR3 contains 12 residues. Germline V gene sequence: CDR1 ENHRY, CDR2 SYGVKD. Trimming took off 8 bases at V and 4 bases at J, with 11 bases between the two ends. CDR3 sequence (DNA): TGTGCCATCGGCGTTGAGGGCACTGAAGCTTTCTTT. This translates into CAIGVEGTEAFF.

This chain links TRBV7-8 with TRBJ2-2; 8 nucleotides match TRBD1. This CDR3 contains 14 residues. Germline lookup yields CDR1 SGHVS and CDR2 FQNEAQ. The V segment lost 2 bases and the J segment 5 bases; nucleotides outside the gene matches: 1. The CDR3 sequence is CASSLRQGTGELFF. In nucleotides, the CDR3 is TGTGCCAGCAGCTTAAGACAGGGGACCGGGGAGCTGTTTTTT.